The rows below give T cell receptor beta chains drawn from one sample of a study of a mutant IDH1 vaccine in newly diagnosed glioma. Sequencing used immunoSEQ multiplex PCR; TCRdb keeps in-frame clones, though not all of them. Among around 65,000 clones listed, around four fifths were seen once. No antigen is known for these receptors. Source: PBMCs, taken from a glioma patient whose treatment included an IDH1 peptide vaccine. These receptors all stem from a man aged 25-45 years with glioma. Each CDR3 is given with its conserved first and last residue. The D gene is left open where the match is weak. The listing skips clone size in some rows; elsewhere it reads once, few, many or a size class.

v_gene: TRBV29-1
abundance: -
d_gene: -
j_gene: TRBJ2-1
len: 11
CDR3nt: TGCAGCGTTGAAAAAGCACAGGAGCAGTTCTTC
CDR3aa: CSVEKAQEQFF

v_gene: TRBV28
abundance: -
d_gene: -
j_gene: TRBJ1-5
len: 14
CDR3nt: TGTGCCAGCAAGGGCGCCTATAGCAATCAGCCCCAGCATTTT
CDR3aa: CASKGAYSNQPQHF

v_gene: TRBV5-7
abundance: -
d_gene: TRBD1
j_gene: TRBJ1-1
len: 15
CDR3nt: TGTGCCAGCAGCCAATCGGACAGGGGTCAACGGGTAGCTTTCTTT
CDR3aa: CASSQSDRGQRVAFF

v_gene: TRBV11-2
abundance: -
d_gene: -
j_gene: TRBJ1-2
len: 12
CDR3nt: TGTGCCAGCGTGGATTCTAACTATGGCTACACCTTC
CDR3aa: CASVDSNYGYTF

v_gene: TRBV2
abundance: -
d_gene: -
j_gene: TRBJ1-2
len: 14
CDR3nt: TGTGCCAGCAGTGAAGACAGGGTAGACTATGGCTACACCTTC
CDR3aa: CASSEDRVDYGYTF

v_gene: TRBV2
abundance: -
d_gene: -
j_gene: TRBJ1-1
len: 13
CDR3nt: TGTGCCAGCAGTAAACCGCCGAACACTGAAGCTTTCTTT
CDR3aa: CASSKPPNTEAFF

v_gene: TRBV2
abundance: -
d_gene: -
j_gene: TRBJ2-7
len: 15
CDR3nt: TGTGCCAGCAGTGTTGAGGGAGGACGTTTCTACGAGCAGTACTTC
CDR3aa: CASSVEGGRFYEQYF

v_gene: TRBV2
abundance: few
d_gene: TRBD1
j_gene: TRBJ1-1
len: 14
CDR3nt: TGTGCCAGCAAAACAGGGGTGAGAAACACTGAAGCTTTCTTT
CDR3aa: CASKTGVRNTEAFF

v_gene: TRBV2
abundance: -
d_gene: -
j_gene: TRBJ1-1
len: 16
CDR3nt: TGTGCCAGCAGTGCGGGCCCCGGTCTCTCAGGACCTGAAGCTTTCTTT
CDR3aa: CASSAGPGLSGPEAFF

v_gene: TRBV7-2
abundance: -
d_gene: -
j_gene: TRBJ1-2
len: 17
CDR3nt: TGTGCCAGCAGCTTAGCGGTCCCAGGGTATGATGAAAATGGCTACACCTTC
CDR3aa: CASSLAVPGYDENGYTF

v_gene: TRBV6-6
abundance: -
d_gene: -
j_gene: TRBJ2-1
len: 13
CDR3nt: TGTGCCAGCAGTCCCCGACCTTACAATGAGCAGTTCTTC
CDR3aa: CASSPRPYNEQFF

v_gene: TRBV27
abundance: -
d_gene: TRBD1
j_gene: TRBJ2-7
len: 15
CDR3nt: TGTGCCAGCAGTTCCTCCGGGACAGGGGAGGACGAGCAGTACTTC
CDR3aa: CASSSSGTGEDEQYF

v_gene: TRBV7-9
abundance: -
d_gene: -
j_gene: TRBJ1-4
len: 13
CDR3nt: TGTGCCAGCAGCTCTACAGAAAGTGAAAAACTGTTTTTT
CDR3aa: CASSSTESEKLFF

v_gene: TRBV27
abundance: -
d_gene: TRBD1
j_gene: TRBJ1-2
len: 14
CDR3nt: TGTGCCAGCAGGCGGCTGGACAGGGAGTATGGCTACACCTTC
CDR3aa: CASRRLDREYGYTF

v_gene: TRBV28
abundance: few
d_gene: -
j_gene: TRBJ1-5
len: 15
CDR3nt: TGTGCCAGCAGCCCTACCGGGGCGGTTAATCAGCCCCAGCATTTT
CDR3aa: CASSPTGAVNQPQHF

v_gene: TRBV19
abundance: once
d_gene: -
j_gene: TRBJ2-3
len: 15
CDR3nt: TGTGCCAGTACCCCCTGGGGGGCTAAAGCAGATACGCAGTATTTT
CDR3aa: CASTPWGAKADTQYF

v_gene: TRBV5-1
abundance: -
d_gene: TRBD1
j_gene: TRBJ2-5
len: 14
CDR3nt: TGCGCCACCACGACGGGGACAGGCCCCGAGACCCAGTACTTC
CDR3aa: CATTTGTGPETQYF

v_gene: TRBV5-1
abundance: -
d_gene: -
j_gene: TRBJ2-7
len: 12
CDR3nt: TGCGCCAGCAGCTTGGGTGGGTACGAGCAGTACTTC
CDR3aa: CASSLGGYEQYF

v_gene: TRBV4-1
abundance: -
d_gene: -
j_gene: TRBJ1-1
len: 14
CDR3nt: TGCGCCAGCAGCCAAGCCCGTCTGAACACTGAAGCTTTCTTT
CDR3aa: CASSQARLNTEAFF

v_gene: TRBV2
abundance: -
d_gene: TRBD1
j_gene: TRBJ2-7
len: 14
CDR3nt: TGTGCCACCCGTGGACAGGGGGGGTCCTACGAGCAGTACTTC
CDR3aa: CATRGQGGSYEQYF

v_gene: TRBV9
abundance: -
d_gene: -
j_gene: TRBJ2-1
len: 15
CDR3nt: TGTGCCAGCAGCGTAGGGGCAGAGGCCTACAATGAGCAGTTCTTC
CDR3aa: CASSVGAEAYNEQFF

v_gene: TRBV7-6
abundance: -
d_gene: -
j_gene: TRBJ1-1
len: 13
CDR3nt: TGTGCCAGCTTGCGGACAGCGAACACTGAAGCTTTCTTT
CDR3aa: CASLRTANTEAFF

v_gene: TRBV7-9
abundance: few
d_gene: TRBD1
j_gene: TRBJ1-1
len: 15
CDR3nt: TGTGCCAGCAGCTTGTCGGGACAGACGAACACTGAAGCTTTCTTT
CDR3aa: CASSLSGQTNTEAFF

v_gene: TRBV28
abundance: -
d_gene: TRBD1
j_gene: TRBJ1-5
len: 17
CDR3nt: TGTGCCAGCAGTCTGTGGGCAGGGGGTAGTTCTAATCAGCCCCAGCATTTT
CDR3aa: CASSLWAGGSSNQPQHF

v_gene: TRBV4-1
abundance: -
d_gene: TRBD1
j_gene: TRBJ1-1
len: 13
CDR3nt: TGCGCCAGCAGGCGGACAGGGTCCACTGAAGCTTTCTTT
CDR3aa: CASRRTGSTEAFF

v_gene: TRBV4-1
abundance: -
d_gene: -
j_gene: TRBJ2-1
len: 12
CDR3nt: TGCGCCAGCAGCCAGCCCCTAGACGAGCAGTTCTTC
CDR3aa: CASSQPLDEQFF

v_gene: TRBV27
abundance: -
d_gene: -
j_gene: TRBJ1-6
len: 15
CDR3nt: TGTGCCAGCAGTCCATCGGGACGGGTAAATTCACCCCTCCACTTT
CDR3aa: CASSPSGRVNSPLHF

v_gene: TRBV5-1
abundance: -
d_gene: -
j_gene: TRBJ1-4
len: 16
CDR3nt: TGCGCCAGCAGCTGGGGCGCCGGAAATCAAAATGAAAAACTGTTTTTT
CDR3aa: CASSWGAGNQNEKLFF

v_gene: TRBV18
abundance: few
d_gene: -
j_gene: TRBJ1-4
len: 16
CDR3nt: TGTGCCAGCTCACCACCGCGGGCAGGGCTTAATGAAAAACTGTTTTTT
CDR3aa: CASSPPRAGLNEKLFF

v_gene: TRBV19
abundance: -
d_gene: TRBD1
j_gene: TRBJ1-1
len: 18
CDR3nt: TGTGCCAGTAGTATGGAAACACCGGGACAGATAAAGAACACTGAAGCTTTCTTT
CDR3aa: CASSMETPGQIKNTEAFF

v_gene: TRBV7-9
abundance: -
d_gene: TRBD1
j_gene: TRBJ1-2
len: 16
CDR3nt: TGTGCCAGCAGCTACCTTGCTGGGGACAGGGCATACGGCTACACCTTC
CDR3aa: CASSYLAGDRAYGYTF

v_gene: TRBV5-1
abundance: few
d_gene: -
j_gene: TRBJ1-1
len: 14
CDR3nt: TGCGCCAGCAGCTTGTTACAGCAGAACACTGAAGCTTTCTTT
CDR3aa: CASSLLQQNTEAFF

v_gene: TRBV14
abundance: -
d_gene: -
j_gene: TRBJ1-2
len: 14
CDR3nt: TGTGCCAGCAGCCAAGATCAGGTGACCTATGGCTACACCTTC
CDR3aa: CASSQDQVTYGYTF

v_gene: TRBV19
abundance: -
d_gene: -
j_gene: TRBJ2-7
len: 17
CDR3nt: TGTGCCAGTAGTATAGGATTCGGGGGGCCCATTTCCTACGAGCAGTACTTC
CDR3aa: CASSIGFGGPISYEQYF

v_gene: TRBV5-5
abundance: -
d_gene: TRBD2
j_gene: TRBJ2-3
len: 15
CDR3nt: TGTGCCAGCAGCTTCCTAGCGGGGACCACAGATACGCAGTATTTT
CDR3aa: CASSFLAGTTDTQYF

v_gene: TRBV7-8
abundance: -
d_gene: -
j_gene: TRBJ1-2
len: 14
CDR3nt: TGTGCCAGCAGCTTATTCCCATCGATTGATGGCTACACCTTC
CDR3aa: CASSLFPSIDGYTF

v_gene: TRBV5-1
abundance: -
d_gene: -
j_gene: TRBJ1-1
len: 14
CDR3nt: TGCGCCAGCAGCCTCTCCCCTGGTTCCACTGAAGCTTTCTTT
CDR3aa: CASSLSPGSTEAFF